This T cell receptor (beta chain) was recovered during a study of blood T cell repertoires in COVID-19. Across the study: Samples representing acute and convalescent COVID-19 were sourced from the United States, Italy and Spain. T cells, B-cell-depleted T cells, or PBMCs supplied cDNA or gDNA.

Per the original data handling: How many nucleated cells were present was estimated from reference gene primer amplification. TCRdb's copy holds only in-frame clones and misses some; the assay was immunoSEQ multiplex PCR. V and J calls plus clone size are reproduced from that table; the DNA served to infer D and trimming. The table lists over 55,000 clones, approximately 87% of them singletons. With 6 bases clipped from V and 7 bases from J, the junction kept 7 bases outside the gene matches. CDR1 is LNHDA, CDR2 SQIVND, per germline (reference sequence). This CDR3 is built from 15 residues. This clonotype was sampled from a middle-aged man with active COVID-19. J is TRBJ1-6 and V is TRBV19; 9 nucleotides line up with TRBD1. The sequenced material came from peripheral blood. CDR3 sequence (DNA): TGTGCCAGTAGCCCACAGGGGGCTTGGAATTCACCCCTCCACTTT. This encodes CASSPQGAWNSPLHF.